Shown below are 25 T cell receptor beta chains from a single sample sequenced in a study of post-analysis software for immune sequencing data. The TCR beta cDNA libraries carried unique molecular identifiers. One entry per CDR3 protein results from TCRdb running MiXCR on the PCR reads. The table records 380,000 or so distinct CDR3 sequences, 30% to 45% of them present only once. Study-wide points: When patients were compared with controls, 4 or 5 TRBV segments were more frequent, TRBV5-6, TRBV5-1 and TRBV20-1 among them.

No antigen is known for these receptors. The specimen was blood. The receptors derive from a girl aged 5-17 years with multiple sclerosis.

V gene TRBV29-1 combines with J gene TRBJ2-7, with D unresolved. This CDR3 contains 16 residues. Trimming took 4 bases from V and 3 from J, leaving 22 bases between them. Germline V gives CDR1 SQVTM, CDR2 ANQGSEA. This CDR3 reads CSVVAHGPLKIYEQYF. CDR3 coding DNA: TGCAGCGTTGTTGCCCACGGCCCCTTAAAGATCTACGAGCAGTACTTC.

This sequence joins TRBV5-1 and TRBJ2-7; D may be TRBD1 (6 bases). The CDR3 runs 13 residues. Germline CDR1 is SGHRS and CDR2 is YFSETQ. The ends were cut back, 3 bases at V and 1 base at J, with 8 bases in the middle. CDR3 coding DNA: TGCGCCAGCAGCTGGGACAATTCCTACGAGCAGTACTTC. It yields the protein CASSWDNSYEQYF.

The chain employs TRBV5-1 and TRBJ2-5; a weak D match, TRBD2 (5 bases). Deletions cut 4 bases from V and 1 base from J, with 8 bases between. The germline V gene encodes CDR1 SGHRS and CDR2 YFSETQ. This CDR3 is built from 13 residues. CDR3 loop: CASSVTTQETQYF. The CDR3 DNA reads as TGCGCCAGCAGCGTGACTACCCAAGAGACCCAGTACTTC.

The chain has TRBV3-1 and TRBJ2-3, with 9 bases that match TRBD2. V gave up 1 base and J gave up 1 base; unmatched junction bases: 9. The CDR3 runs to 18 residues. Germline V gene lookup returns CDR1 LGHDT and CDR2 YNNKEL (reference sequence). The CDR3 sequence: CASSQVWASGDRTDTQYF. For the CDR3, the DNA is TGTGCCAGCAGCCAAGTATGGGCTAGCGGGGATCGCACAGATACGCAGTATTTT.

This clonotype was counted ten times or more. This chain uses TRBV7-2 with TRBJ2-7; the D gene is possibly TRBD1 (7 bases). CDR1 and CDR2 (germline): SGHTA, FQGNSA. V was trimmed by 5 bases and J by 2 bases, leaving 16 bases between them. This CDR3 spans 15 amino acids. The CDR3 protein is CASSAPGGMTYEQYF. The CDR3 region has the DNA TGTGCCAGCAGCGCCCCAGGGGGGATGACCTACGAGCAGTACTTC.

This chain connects TRBV4-3 to TRBJ1-5; perhaps TRBD1 as D (5 bases). The CDR3 consists of 15 residues. The germline V gene encodes CDR1 LGHNA and CDR2 YSLEER. Trimming removed 4 bases at V and 3 bases at J, with 13 bases between. The CDR3 DNA reads TGCGCCAGCAGCCCTGGGGCGGGGATCAATCAGCCCCAGCATTTT. Amino acid sequence: CASSPGAGINQPQHF.

In this sample, this clonotype turned up a few times. The V gene is TRBV28, the J gene TRBJ1-1; maybe TRBD1 (5 bases). V was trimmed by 2 bases and J by 11 bases, leaving 18 bases between them. The CDR3 is made up of 14 amino acids. Looked up from germline, CDR1 is MDHEN and CDR2 is SYDVKM. The CDR3 region is CASSLRWGDRGAFF. The CDR3 region has the DNA TGTGCCAGCAGTTTACGTTGGGGGGACCGAGGGGCTTTCTTT.

This rearrangement joins TRBV12-3 or TRBV12-4 to TRBJ1-2, with TRBD1 matching 11 bases. The CDR3 totals 15 residues. V lost 7 bases to trimming and J lost 6 bases; unmatched junction nucleotides: 10. CDR3 amino acids: CASTKFGGQGDGYTF. As DNA, the CDR3 is TGTGCCAGCACAAAATTCGGGGGACAGGGGGATGGCTACACCTTC.

The gene calls are TRBV12-3 or TRBV12-4 and TRBJ2-3, with TRBD2 matching over 14 bases. This CDR3 has 18 residues. V shed 3 bases, J shed 5 bases, and the junction held 10 bases outside the gene matches. CDR3 bases: TGTGCCAGCAGTTTCAGTCGACTAGCGGGGGGGCGAGGAGATACGCAGTATTTT. Its protein product is CASSFSRLAGGRGDTQYF.

V gene TRBV12-3 or TRBV12-4 combines with J gene TRBJ1-5; perhaps TRBD1 as D (5 bases). The CDR3 contains 14 residues. V was cut by 1 base and J by 5 bases, with 9 bases left in between. The CDR3 coding sequence is TGTGCCAGCAGTTTAGACAGGTGGGATCAGCCCCAGCATTTT. Translating it yields CASSLDRWDQPQHF.

This clonotype was observed a single time. An end of the junction does not agree with germline; a read error may underlie this. J is TRBJ2-1 and V is TRBV5-1; 8 bases are shared with TRBD2. Germline CDR1 reads SGHRS; CDR2 reads YFSETQ. The CDR3 consists of 14 residues. The CDR3 DNA is TGCGCCAGCAGCTTAGCGGGGGTGTACAATGGGCAGTTCTTC. It specifies CASSLAGVYNGQFF.

The V gene is TRBV5-6, the J gene TRBJ2-7; D remains ambiguous. Trimming removed 0 bases at V and 5 bases at J, with 9 bases between. The CDR3 is 13 residues long. Per germline, CDR1 SGHDT and CDR2 YYEEEE. The CDR3 DNA sequence: TGTGCCAGCAGCTTGGGAGGTATCAACGAGCAGTACTTC. It specifies CASSLGGINEQYF.

The chain has TRBV6-5 and TRBJ2-7; tentatively, D is TRBD2 (6 bases). V was cut by 5 bases and J by 2 bases, with 16 bases left in between. Germline V gene lookup returns CDR1 MNHEY and CDR2 SVGAGI. The CDR3 has 15 amino acids. The CDR3 protein is CASSNSGLLAYEQYF. CDR3 nucleotide sequence: TGTGCCAGCAGTAATTCGGGACTTCTTGCCTACGAGCAGTACTTC.

This clonotype is a singleton in its sample. The J gene is TRBJ1-4, the V gene TRBV10-3; 8 bases map to TRBD1. From germline, CDR1 is ENHRY and CDR2 SYGVKD. CDR3 size: 14 residues. V lost 6 bases, J lost 5 bases, and 5 bases stayed unmatched. This CDR3 is CAIREGQANEKLFF. The CDR3 DNA sequence: TGTGCCATCAGGGAGGGACAGGCCAATGAAAAACTGTTTTTT.

The genes are TRBV29-1 and TRBJ1-2; D gene unclear. The germline V gene has CDR1 SQVTM and CDR2 ANQGSEA. This CDR3 has 15 amino acids. The V gene lost 6 bases and the J gene lost 4 bases, with 21 bases spanning the gap. The CDR3 DNA is TGCAGCGTATGGGATCCCGGCGAGGTAGCCTATGGCTACACCTTC. Encoded protein: CSVWDPGEVAYGYTF.

This chain joins TRBV7-6 and TRBJ2-1; D is tentatively TRBD1 or TRBD2 (5 bases each). Germline V gene lookup returns CDR1 SGHVS and CDR2 FNYEAQ. The CDR3 sequence is 14 residues long. Trimming cost V 4 bases and J 4 bases, with 11 bases left between them. The CDR3 sequence: CASSSGRTYNEQFF. The CDR3 nucleotides read TGTGCCAGCAGCTCGGGACGGACTTACAATGAGCAGTTCTTC.

The rearrangement joins TRBV20-1 to TRBJ2-7; 7 bases are a match to TRBD2. The CDR3 is 13 residues long. The ends lost 3 bases at V and 1 base at J; junction bases unmatched: 3. The germline CDR1 and CDR2 sequences are DFQATT and SNEGSKA (reference sequence). The CDR3 DNA reads TGCAGTGCTAGGGGGGGGGAGTCCTACGAGCAGTACTTC. Protein product: CSARGGESYEQYF.

This rearrangement joins TRBV4-3 to TRBJ1-1; D may be TRBD1 (6 bases). Per germline, CDR1 LGHNA and CDR2 YSLEER. Trimming took 4 bases from V and 5 from J, leaving 14 bases between them. This CDR3 is 14 amino acids long. DNA of the CDR3: TGCGCCAGCAGCCCCTGGGGGGGCGGGACTGAAGCTTTCTTT. It codes for CASSPWGGGTEAFF.

In its sample, this clonotype was seen a few times. This chain uses TRBV4-2 with TRBJ1-6; tentatively, D is TRBD1 (5 bases). Germline V lookup: CDR1 LGHNA, CDR2 YNFKEQ. V gave up 1 base and J gave up 4 bases, with 20 bases separating them. This CDR3 is 19 amino acids long. The CDR3 is CASSQGPLGRQSYNSPLHF. The CDR3 DNA follows: TGTGCCAGCAGCCAAGGCCCTTTGGGGCGACAGTCGTATAATTCACCCCTCCACTTT.

The chain joins TRBV28 to TRBJ2-7; TRBD2 agrees at 10 bases. Trimming took 3 bases from V and 3 from J; bases not matched to a gene: 14. The CDR3 spans 18 residues. The germline V gene encodes CDR1 MDHEN and CDR2 SYDVKM. Written as DNA, the CDR3 is TGTGCCAGCAGTTTGCCTAGCGGGAGTTATAACCTTAACTACGAGCAGTACTTC. Translated: CASSLPSGSYNLNYEQYF.

This chain joins TRBV4-3 and TRBJ1-2, with 7 bases matching TRBD1. Germline V gives CDR1 LGHNA, CDR2 YSLEER. The trim removed 3 bases at V and 4 bases at J, leaving 8 bases unmatched. The CDR3 has 15 amino acids. CDR3 in amino acids: CASSQHSGQSYGYTF. CDR3 sequence (DNA): TGCGCCAGCAGCCAGCACTCGGGACAGAGCTATGGCTACACCTTC.

This clonotype showed up just a few times. This rearrangement joins TRBV4-1 to TRBJ2-7; D is perhaps TRBD1 (6 bases). The germline CDR1 and CDR2 sequences are MGHRA and YSYEKL. The length of the CDR3 is 15 residues. Between the trimmed V and J ends, which lost 4 bases and 5 bases, there was a span of 18 bases. The CDR3 reads CASSPEWVTGHEQYF. The DNA of the CDR3 is TGCGCCAGCAGCCCCGAATGGGTGACAGGCCACGAGCAGTACTTC.

J is TRBJ1-5 and V is TRBV7-9, with TRBD1 identical over 7 bases. CDR1 and CDR2 from the germline V gene are SEHNR and FQNEAQ (reference sequence). V shed 5 bases and J 3 bases; nucleotides not matched to a gene: 10. There are 16 residues in the CDR3. The CDR3 loop reads CASSPSGGWDNQPQHF. In DNA form, the CDR3 reads TGTGCCAGCAGCCCCTCAGGGGGGTGGGACAATCAGCCCCAGCATTTT. The full variable domain, its missing parts supplied by reference TRBV7-9 and TRBJ1-5, is DTGVSQNPRHKITKRGQNVTFRCDPISEHNRLYWYRQTLGQGPEFLTYFQNEAQLEKSRLLSDRFSAERPKGSFSTLEIQRTEQGDSAMYLCASSPSGGWDNQPQHFGDGTRLSIL.

This clonotype has only one observation. Since no conserved phenylalanine or tryptophan closes the CDR3, a read error is the likely cause. The chain joins TRBV11-3 to TRBJ2-7; a weak D match, TRBD2 (7 bases). The tail of the sequence fits TRBJ2-5 better, so the J call may be wrong. CDR1 and CDR2 (germline): SGHNT, YENEEA. The CDR3 has 13 residues. CDR3 amino acids: CASSEGGQETQYS. DNA of the CDR3: TGTGCCAGCAGCGAGGGGGGGCAAGAGACCCAGTACAGC.

This clonotype was counted ten times or more. The rearrangement joins TRBV6-5 to TRBJ2-3, with no clear D. From germline, CDR1 is MNHEY and CDR2 SVGAGI. The ends were cut back, 5 bases at V and 0 bases at J, with 9 bases in the middle. The CDR3 has 14 residues. The CDR3 region has the DNA TGTGCCAGCAGTCCCCGGACCAGCACAGATACGCAGTATTTT. This sequence encodes CASSPRTSTDTQYF.